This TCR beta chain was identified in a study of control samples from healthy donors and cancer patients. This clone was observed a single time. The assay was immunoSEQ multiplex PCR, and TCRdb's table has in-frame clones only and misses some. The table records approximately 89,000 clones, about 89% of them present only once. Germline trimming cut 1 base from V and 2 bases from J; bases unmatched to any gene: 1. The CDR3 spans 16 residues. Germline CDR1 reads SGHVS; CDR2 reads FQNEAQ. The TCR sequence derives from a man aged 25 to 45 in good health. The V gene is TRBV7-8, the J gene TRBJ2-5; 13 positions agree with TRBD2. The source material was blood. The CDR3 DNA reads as TGTGCCAGCAGCTTAGGACTAGCGGGGGGTCAAGAGACCCAGTACTTC. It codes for CASSLGLAGGQETQYF.